This TCR beta chain came from a study of blood T cell repertoires in COVID-19. Looking at the study overall: The origin of the acute and convalescent COVID-19 samples was the United States, Italy and Spain. PBMCs, B-cell-depleted T cells, or T cells were the source of the cDNA or gDNA that made up the material.

In the original processing: Scientists estimated how many nucleated cells there were by amplifying reference gene primers. Clones were sequenced by immunoSEQ multiplex PCR, and TCRdb holds only the in-frame ones, with some missing. For V, J and clone size, that table is used; D and trimming come from the DNA. The sample holds about 75,000 clones, 79% seen once. In its sample, this clone was seen a few times. CDR3 length equals 12 residues. Trimming took 8 bases from V and 7 from J, leaving 12 bases between them. Per the germline V gene, CDR1 is SNHLY and CDR2 is FYNNEI. V usage is TRBV2 and J usage is TRBJ1-5; the D is unclear. The specimen sequenced was peripheral blood. The sequence came from a woman aged 80 or over with active or convalescent COVID-19. DNA of the CDR3: TGTGCCAGCGGCACCGGGAGGCAGCCCCAGCATTTT. Residues: CASGTGRQPQHF.